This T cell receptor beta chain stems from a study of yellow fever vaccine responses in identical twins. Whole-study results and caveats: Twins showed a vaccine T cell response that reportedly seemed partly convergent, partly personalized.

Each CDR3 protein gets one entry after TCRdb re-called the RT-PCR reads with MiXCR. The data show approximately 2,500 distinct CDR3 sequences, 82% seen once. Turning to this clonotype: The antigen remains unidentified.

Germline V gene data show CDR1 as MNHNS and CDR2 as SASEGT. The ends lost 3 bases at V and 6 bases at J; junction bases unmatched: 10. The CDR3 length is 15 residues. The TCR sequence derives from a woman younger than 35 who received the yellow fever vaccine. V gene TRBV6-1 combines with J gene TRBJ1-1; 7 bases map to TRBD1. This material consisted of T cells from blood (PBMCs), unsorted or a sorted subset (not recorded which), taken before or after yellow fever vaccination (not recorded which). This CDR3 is CASSEQGGVGAEAFF. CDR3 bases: TGTGCCAGCAGTGAGCAGGGGGGGGTAGGGGCTGAAGCTTTCTTT.